Shown below are 12 T cell receptor beta chains from a single sample sequenced in a study of graft-versus-host responses after intestinal transplantation. Profiling relied on immunoSEQ multiplex PCR, and the TCRdb table lists in-frame clones only, not all of them. Of thousands of clones in the sample, approximately 33% are singletons; the top ten hold 5.1%. Source: alloreactive CD4+ T cells from a mixed lymphocyte reaction culture, taken before intestinal transplant. Described subset: CFSE-low proliferating T cells sorted from roughly six-day pre-transplant mixed lymphocyte reaction (GvH or HvG direction). The source is a human patient who received an intestinal transplant.

This clone was seen only a few times. The gene calls are TRBV4-1 and TRBJ1-4, with TRBD1 as a possible D gene (5 bases). The CDR3 contains 16 residues. Germline CDR1 and CDR2: MGHRA and YSYEKL. Between the trimmed V and J ends, which lost 2 bases and 0 bases, there was a span of 10 bases. The CDR3: CASSQQWGTTNEKLFF. CDR3 DNA: TGCGCCAGCAGCCAACAGTGGGGCACAACTAATGAAAAACTGTTTTTT.

This CDR3 reads CASSVQDASGSPLHF. CDR3 coding DNA: TGTGCCAGCAGCGTCCAGGACGCTTCGGGATCACCCCTCCACTTT. The chain joins TRBV5-4 to TRBJ1-6, with unresolved D. Trimming left V 4 bases short and J 10 bases short, with 18 bases between. The CDR3 is 15 residues long. CDR1 is SGHNT and CDR2 is YYREEE in the germline V gene (reference sequence).

In its sample, this clone is large (0.1 to 1%). V is TRBV5-1 and J is TRBJ1-2, with a tentative D call TRBD1 (6 bases). The CDR3 covers 15 residues. The V gene lost 4 bases and the J gene lost 2 bases, with 15 bases spanning the gap. Looked up from germline, CDR1 is SGHRS and CDR2 is YFSETQ. This chain's CDR3 is CASSLSPDRNYGYTF. Written as DNA, the CDR3 is TGCGCCAGCAGCCTATCCCCCGACAGGAACTATGGCTACACCTTC.

This clone appeared a few times. V usage is TRBV11-2 and J usage is TRBJ2-7, with 7 bases matching TRBD2. Trimming took 5 bases from V and 4 from J; bases not matched to a gene: 11. The germline CDR1 and CDR2 sequences are SGHAT and FQNNGV. This CDR3 has 15 residues. The CDR3 nucleotides are TGTGCCAGCAGCATGCAGCGGGGAGGGCCGTACGAGCAGTACTTC. Translation gives CASSMQRGGPYEQYF.

In this sample, this clone is medium-sized. The V and J genes are TRBV13 and TRBJ2-7; D unclear. This CDR3 has 18 amino acids. Trimming pared 5 bases from V and 2 bases from J, leaving 25 bases between. Germline V CDR1 and CDR2: PRHDT, FYEKMQ (reference sequence). CDR3 in DNA: TGTGCCAGCAGCCTGACTCCGTTTTTGAAAGGTAAGGCCTACGAGCAGTACTTC. It encodes CASSLTPFLKGKAYEQYF. Looking up the rest from reference TRBV13 and TRBJ2-7 gives the full variable domain: AAGVIQSPRHLIKEKRETATLKCYPIPRHDTVYWYQQGPGQDPQFLISFYEKMQSDKGSIPDRFSAQQFSDYHSELNMSSLELGDSALYFCASSLTPFLKGKAYEQYFGPGTRLTVT.

The V and J genes are TRBV5-1 and TRBJ2-3, with D hard to call. The CDR3 is made up of 15 amino acids. V was clipped by 4 bases and J by 4 bases, with 16 bases between them. From germline, CDR1 is SGHRS and CDR2 YFSETQ. CDR3 sequence reads: CASSITHPGADTQYF. The CDR3 region has the DNA TGCGCCAGCAGCATTACTCACCCAGGTGCAGATACGCAGTATTTT.

V gene TRBV9 combines with J gene TRBJ2-7; 10 nucleotides align to TRBD1. The CDR3 is 16 residues long. After removal of 5 bases from V and 2 bases from J, the junction contained 10 bases not matched to a gene. Germline V gives CDR1 SGDLS, CDR2 YYNGEE. The DNA of the CDR3 is TGTGCCAGCAGTCCACTCGGACAGGGGGAAACCTACGAGCAGTACTTC. It codes for CASSPLGQGETYEQYF.

This rearrangement joins TRBV6-5 to TRBJ2-7; D is possibly TRBD1 (8 bases). The CDR3 spans 15 residues. V was trimmed by 11 bases and J by 0 bases, leaving 20 bases between them. CDR1 and CDR2 (germline): MNHEY, SVGAGI. The CDR3 is CAVRGATGGSYEQYF. DNA of the CDR3: TGTGCCGTCCGGGGGGCCACAGGGGGCTCCTACGAGCAGTACTTC.

There are a few counts of this clone. This chain links TRBV6-7 with TRBJ2-1, with 10 bases aligning to TRBD1. TRBV6-7 is given ORF status, its function remaining uncertain. J was trimmed by 9 bases and V by 6 bases; bases with no gene match: 8. This CDR3 region has 14 residues. In nucleotides, the CDR3 is TGTGCCAGCAGGACCGGGACAGGGGTCTCTGAGCAGTTCTTC. Residues: CASRTGTGVSEQFF.

The J gene is TRBJ2-7, the V gene TRBV7-6; 10 bases map to TRBD1. Germline CDR1 and CDR2: SGHVS and FNYEAQ. The CDR3 consists of 13 residues. V dropped 5 bases and J dropped 3; count of bases not matched to a gene: 1. The CDR3: CASSRDRGYEQYF. The CDR3 DNA sequence: TGTGCCAGCAGCCGGGACAGGGGCTACGAGCAGTACTTC.

This clone has a handful of counts. The rearrangement joins TRBV2 to TRBJ2-7; perhaps TRBD2 as D (6 bases). The CDR3 extends over 13 amino acids. The germline CDR1 and CDR2 sequences are SNHLY and FYNNEI. Trimming took off 7 bases at V and 3 bases at J, with 13 bases between the two ends. CDR3 residues: CASISEGSYEQYF. The CDR3 DNA reads as TGTGCCAGCATATCGGAGGGGAGCTACGAGCAGTACTTC.

This clone was detected a few times. This chain links TRBV6-1 with TRBJ1-1; 9 bases agree with TRBD1. The J segment lost 4 bases and the V segment lost 3 bases, leaving 9 bases of the junction unmatched. From germline, CDR1 is MNHNS and CDR2 SASEGT. The CDR3 extends over 16 amino acids. The CDR3 region is CASSDGTGGWGTEAFF. As DNA, the CDR3 is TGTGCCAGCAGTGACGGAACAGGGGGCTGGGGCACTGAAGCTTTCTTT.